This TCR beta chain was sequenced for a study of cytomegalovirus exposure and HLA in healthy donors. V shed 5 bases and J shed 5 bases, with 10 bases lying between them. Germline loops: CDR1 SNHLY, CDR2 FYNNEI. The CDR3 contains 12 residues. PCR involved 60 Vbeta and 13 Jbeta primers. The table came from immunoSEQ multiplex PCR; TCRdb's copy has only in-frame clones and leaves some out. The repertoire consists of over 150,000 clones, with around three quarters occurring once and the leading ten covering more than 3.5%. This receptor was obtained from a young man in good health and CMV-seropositive. The chain carries TRBV2 and TRBJ2-7; D is undetermined. Material for sequencing was PBMCs. The CDR3 nucleotides read TGTGCCAGCAGTCTTGACAAACACGAGCAGTACTTC. This codes for CASSLDKHEQYF.